This T cell receptor (beta chain) originates from a study of cytomegalovirus exposure and HLA in healthy donors. Amplification used 60 Vbeta primers and 13 Jbeta primers. The protocol was immunoSEQ multiplex PCR, while the TCRdb copy is restricted to in-frame clones and leaves out a portion. The sample lists more than 140,000 clones, 64% occurring once. A word on this clone: Its specificity is not known.

Study-wide results and caveats: After further analysis at a later stage, roughly 15,000 TCR beta sequences were associated with HLA alleles at 0.05 false discovery rate. Other equally common chains were less clonally expanded than HLA-associated TCR beta chains, a later analysis showed.

The V end was cut by 3 bases, the J end by 4 bases, with 9 bases between. The CDR3 length is 13 residues. Germline CDR1 reads KGHSH; CDR2 reads LQKENI. This clonotype was sampled from a woman in her 30s in good health and CMV-seropositive. This chain links TRBV18 with TRBJ2-5; D may be TRBD2 (5 bases). The sequenced sample consisted of PBMCs. This CDR3 reads CASSPGSPETQYF. CDR3 sequence (DNA): TGTGCCAGCTCACCGGGGAGTCCAGAGACCCAGTACTTC.